This T cell receptor (beta chain) was identified in a study of blood T cells in healthy people across ages. This clonotype was seen repeatedly, ten times or more. Its target is not known. V lost 4 bases and J 3 bases, leaving 10 bases between the germline ends. This CDR3 comprises 13 residues. The germline gives CDR1 SQVTM, CDR2 ANQGSEA. For the second PCR, which ran for 7 to 11 cycles, a sample-barcoded 5' primer and a J-beta primer mix were used. Each CDR3 protein gets one entry after TCRdb re-called the 5' RACE reads with MiXCR. The table shows 700,000 to 950,000 distinct CDR3 sequences, with roughly 44% occurring only once. General observations from the study: Unsorted PBMC input precluded a conclusive naive versus antigen-experienced comparison.

The gene calls are TRBV29-1 and TRBJ1-5; D ambiguous. The sequence was collected from a woman aged 55 to 70 in good health. The sequenced material came from blood. CDR3 loop: CSVVGGFNQPQHF. In DNA, the CDR3 is TGCAGCGTTGTAGGAGGATTCAATCAGCCCCAGCATTTT.